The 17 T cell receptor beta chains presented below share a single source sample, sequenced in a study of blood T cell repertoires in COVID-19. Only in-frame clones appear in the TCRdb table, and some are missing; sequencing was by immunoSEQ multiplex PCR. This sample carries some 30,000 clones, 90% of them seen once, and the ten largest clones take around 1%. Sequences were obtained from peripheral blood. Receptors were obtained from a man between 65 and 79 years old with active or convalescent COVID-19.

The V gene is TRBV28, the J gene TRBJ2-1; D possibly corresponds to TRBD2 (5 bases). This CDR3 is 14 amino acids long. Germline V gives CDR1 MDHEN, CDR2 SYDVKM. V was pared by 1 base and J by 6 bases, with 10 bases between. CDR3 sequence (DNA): TGTGCCAGCAGTTTATTGGACTCAAGCAATGAGCAGTTCTTC. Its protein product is CASSLLDSSNEQFF. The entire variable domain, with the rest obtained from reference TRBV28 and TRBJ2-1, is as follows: DVKVTQSSRYLVKRTGEKVFLECVQDMDHENMFWYRQDPGLGLRLIYFSYDVKMKEKGDIPEGYSVSREKKERFSLILESASTNQTSMYLCASSLLDSSNEQFFGPGTRLTVL.

This CDR3 reads CASSVAQRGGTDTQYF. The CDR3, as DNA: TGTGCCAGCAGCGTAGCTCAGCGGGGGGGCACAGATACGCAGTATTTT. The V call is TRBV9, the J call TRBJ2-3, with TRBD2 matching over 9 bases. There are 16 residues in the CDR3. J was trimmed by 1 base and V by 0 bases; bases with no gene match: 3. CDR1 and CDR2 from the germline V gene are SGDLS and YYNGEE. Supplemented by reference TRBV9 and TRBJ2-3, the full variable domain reads DSGVTQTPKHLITATGQRVTLRCSPRSGDLSVYWYQQSLDQGLQFLIQYYNGEERAKGNILERFSAQQFPDLHSELNLSSLELGDSALYFCASSVAQRGGTDTQYFGPGTRLTVL.

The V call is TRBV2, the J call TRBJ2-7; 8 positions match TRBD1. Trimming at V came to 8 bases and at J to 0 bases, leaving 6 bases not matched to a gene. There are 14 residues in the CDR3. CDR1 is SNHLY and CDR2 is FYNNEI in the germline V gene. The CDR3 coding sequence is TGTGCCAGCGGACGGGACAGGAGCTCCTACGAGCAGTACTTC. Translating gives CASGRDRSSYEQYF.

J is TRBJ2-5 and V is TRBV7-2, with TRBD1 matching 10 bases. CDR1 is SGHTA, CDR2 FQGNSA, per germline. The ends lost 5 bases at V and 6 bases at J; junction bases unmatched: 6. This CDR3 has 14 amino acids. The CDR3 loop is CASSPRQGAQTQYF. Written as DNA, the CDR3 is TGTGCCAGCAGCCCGAGACAGGGGGCACAGACCCAGTACTTC.

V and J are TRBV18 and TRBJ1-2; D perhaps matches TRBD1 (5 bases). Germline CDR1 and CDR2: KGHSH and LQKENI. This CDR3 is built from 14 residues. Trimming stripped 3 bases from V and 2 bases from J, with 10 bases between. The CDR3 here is CASSPRGRNYGYTF. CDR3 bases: TGTGCCAGCTCACCGCGGGGACGGAACTATGGCTACACCTTC. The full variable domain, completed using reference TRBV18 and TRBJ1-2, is NAGVMQNPRHLVRRRGQEARLRCSPMKGHSHVYWYRQLPEEGLKFMVYLQKENIIDESGMPKERFSAEFPKEGPSILRIQQVVRGDSAAYFCASSPRGRNYGYTFGSGTRLTVV.

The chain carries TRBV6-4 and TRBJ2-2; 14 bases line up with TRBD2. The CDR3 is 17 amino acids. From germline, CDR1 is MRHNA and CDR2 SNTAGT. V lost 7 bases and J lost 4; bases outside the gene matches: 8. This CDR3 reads CASITGLAGVCTGELFF. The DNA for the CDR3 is TGTGCCAGCATCACGGGACTAGCGGGAGTTTGCACCGGGGAGCTGTTTTTT.

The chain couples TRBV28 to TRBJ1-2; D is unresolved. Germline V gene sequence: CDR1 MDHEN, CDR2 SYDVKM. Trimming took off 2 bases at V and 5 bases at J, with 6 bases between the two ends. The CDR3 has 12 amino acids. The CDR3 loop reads CASSLAEYGYTF. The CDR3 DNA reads TGTGCCAGCAGTTTAGCAGAATATGGCTACACCTTC.

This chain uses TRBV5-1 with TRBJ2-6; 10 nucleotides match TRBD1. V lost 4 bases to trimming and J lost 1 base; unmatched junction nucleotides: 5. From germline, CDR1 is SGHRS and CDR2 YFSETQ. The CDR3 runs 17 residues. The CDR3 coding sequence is TGCGCCAGCAGCGCGACAGGGGGCGCGTCTGGGGCCAACGTCCTGACTTTC. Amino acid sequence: CASSATGGASGANVLTF.

CDR3 DNA sequence: TGCGCCAGCAGCCACCGAGACAGGGATAATTCACCCCTCCACTTT. Residues: CASSHRDRDNSPLHF. The chain couples TRBV4-1 to TRBJ1-6, with TRBD1 matching over 7 bases. The CDR3 runs to 15 residues. The germline V gene encodes CDR1 MGHRA and CDR2 YSYEKL. Germline trimming cut 3 bases from V and 5 bases from J; bases unmatched to any gene: 4.

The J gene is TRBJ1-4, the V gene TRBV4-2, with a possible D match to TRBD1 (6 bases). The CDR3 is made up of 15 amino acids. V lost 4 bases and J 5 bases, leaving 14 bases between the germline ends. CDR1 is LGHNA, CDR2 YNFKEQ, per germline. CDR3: CASSRGGQENEKLFF. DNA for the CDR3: TGTGCCAGCAGCCGGGGGGGCCAGGAAAATGAAAAACTGTTTTTT.

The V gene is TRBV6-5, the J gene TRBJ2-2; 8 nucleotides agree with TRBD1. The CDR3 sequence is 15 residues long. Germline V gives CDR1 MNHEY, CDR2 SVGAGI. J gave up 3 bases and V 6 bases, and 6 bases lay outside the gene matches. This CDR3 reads CASRRTGMDTGELFF. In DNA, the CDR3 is TGTGCCAGCAGGCGGACAGGGATGGACACCGGGGAGCTGTTTTTT.

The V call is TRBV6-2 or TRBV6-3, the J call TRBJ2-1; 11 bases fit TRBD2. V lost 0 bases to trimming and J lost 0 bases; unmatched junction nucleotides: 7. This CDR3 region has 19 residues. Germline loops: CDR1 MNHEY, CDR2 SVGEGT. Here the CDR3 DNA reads TGTGCCAGCAGTTACTCGCTAGCGGGGGGCCCAAGCTCCTACAATGAGCAGTTCTTC. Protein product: CASSYSLAGGPSSYNEQFF.

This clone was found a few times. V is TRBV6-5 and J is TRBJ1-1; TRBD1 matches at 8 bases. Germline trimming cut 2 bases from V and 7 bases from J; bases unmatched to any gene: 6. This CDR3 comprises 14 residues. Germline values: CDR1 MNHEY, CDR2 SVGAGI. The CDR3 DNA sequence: TGTGCCAGCAGTTACGCAGGGGGCGAGGTTGAAGCTTTCTTT. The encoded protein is CASSYAGGEVEAFF.

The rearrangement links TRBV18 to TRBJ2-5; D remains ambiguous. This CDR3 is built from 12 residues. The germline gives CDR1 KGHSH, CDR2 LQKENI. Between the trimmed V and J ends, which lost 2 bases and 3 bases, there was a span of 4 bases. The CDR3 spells CASSPTEETQYF. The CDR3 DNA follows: TGTGCCAGCTCACCAACAGAAGAGACCCAGTACTTC. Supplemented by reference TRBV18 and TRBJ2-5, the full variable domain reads NAGVMQNPRHLVRRRGQEARLRCSPMKGHSHVYWYRQLPEEGLKFMVYLQKENIIDESGMPKERFSAEFPKEGPSILRIQQVVRGDSAAYFCASSPTEETQYFGPGTRLLVL.

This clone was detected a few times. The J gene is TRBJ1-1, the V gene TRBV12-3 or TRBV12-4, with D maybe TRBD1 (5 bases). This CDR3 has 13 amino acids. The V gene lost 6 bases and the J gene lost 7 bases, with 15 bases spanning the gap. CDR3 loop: CASRQQTVSEAFF. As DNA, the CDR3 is TGTGCCAGCAGACAACAGACAGTCAGTGAAGCTTTCTTT.

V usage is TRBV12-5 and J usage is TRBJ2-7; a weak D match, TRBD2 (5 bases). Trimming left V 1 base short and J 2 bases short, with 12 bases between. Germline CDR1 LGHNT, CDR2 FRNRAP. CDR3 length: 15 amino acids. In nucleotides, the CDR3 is TGTGCTAGTGGTTTGGGCGGGTCGTTTCCCTACGAGCAGTACTTC. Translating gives CASGLGGSFPYEQYF.

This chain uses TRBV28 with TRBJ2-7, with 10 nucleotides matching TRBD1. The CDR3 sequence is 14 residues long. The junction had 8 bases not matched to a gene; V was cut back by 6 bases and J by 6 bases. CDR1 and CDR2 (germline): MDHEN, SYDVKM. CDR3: CASRRQGALGEQYF. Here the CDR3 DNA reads TGTGCCAGCAGGAGACAGGGGGCATTGGGCGAGCAGTACTTC. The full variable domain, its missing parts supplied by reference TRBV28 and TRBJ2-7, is DVKVTQSSRYLVKRTGEKVFLECVQDMDHENMFWYRQDPGLGLRLIYFSYDVKMKEKGDIPEGYSVSREKKERFSLILESASTNQTSMYLCASRRQGALGEQYFGPGTRLTVT.